This TCR beta chain stems from a study of blood T cell repertoires in COVID-19. Study-wide background: Sites across the United States, Italy and Spain contributed samples from acute and convalescent COVID-19. PBMCs, B-cell-depleted T cells, or T cells provided the cDNA or gDNA that made up the material.

In the source study's methods: Nucleated cell number was recorded as an estimate derived from reference gene primer amplification. TCRdb's copy holds only in-frame clones and misses some; the assay was immunoSEQ multiplex PCR. V and J calls and clone size are copied from that table; D and trimming were computed from the DNA. The data hold roughly 150,000 clones, with roughly four fifths observed a single time. The CDR3 consists of 12 residues. Between the trimmed V and J ends, which lost 1 base and 4 bases, there was a span of 2 bases. From germline, CDR1 is LGHNA and CDR2 YSLEER. J is TRBJ1-3 and V is TRBV4-3; D uncertain. The clonotype originates from a man in his 70s with active or convalescent COVID-19. Sequenced: peripheral blood. CDR3 in DNA: TGCGCCAGCAGCCAAGCGGGAAACACCATATATTTT. Amino acids: CASSQAGNTIYF.